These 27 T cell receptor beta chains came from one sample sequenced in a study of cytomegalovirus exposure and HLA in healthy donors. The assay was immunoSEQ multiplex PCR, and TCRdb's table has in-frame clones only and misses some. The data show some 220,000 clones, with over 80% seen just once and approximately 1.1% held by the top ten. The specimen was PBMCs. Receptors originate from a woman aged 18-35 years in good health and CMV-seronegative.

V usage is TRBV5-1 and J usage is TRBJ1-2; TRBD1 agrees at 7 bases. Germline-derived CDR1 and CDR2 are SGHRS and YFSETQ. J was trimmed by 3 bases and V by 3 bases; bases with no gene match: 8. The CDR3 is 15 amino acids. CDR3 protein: CASSSRGGAYYGYTF. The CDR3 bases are TGCGCCAGCAGCTCCAGAGGGGGCGCGTACTATGGCTACACCTTC.

CDR3 in DNA: TGTGCCAGCTCGCCCAGGGGGCCGGTCCCTTTTGACTATGGCTACACCTTC. Translating gives CASSPRGPVPFDYGYTF. The chain has TRBV18 and TRBJ1-2, with 8 bases fitting TRBD1. This CDR3 has 17 amino acids. CDR1 KGHSH and CDR2 LQKENI come from the germline V gene. V was pared by 6 bases and J by 3 bases, with 15 bases of the junction left unmatched. The variable domain in full, completed from reference TRBV18 and TRBJ1-2, reads NAGVMQNPRHLVRRRGQEARLRCSPMKGHSHVYWYRQLPEEGLKFMVYLQKENIIDESGMPKERFSAEFPKEGPSILRIQQVVRGDSAAYFCASSPRGPVPFDYGYTFGSGTRLTVV.

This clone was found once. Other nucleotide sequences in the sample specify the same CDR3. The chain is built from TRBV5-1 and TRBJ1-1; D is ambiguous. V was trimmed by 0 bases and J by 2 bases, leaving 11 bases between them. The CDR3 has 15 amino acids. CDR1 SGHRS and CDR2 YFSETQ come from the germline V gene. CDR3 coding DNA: TGCGCCAGCAGCTTGGGAACGGGAGGTAACACTGAAGCTTTCTTT. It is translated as CASSLGTGGNTEAFF.

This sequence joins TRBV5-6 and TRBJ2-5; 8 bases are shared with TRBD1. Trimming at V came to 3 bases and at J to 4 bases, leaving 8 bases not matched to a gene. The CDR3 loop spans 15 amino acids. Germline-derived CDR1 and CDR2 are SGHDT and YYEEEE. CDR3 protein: CASSWITGGRETQYF. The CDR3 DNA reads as TGTGCCAGCAGCTGGATAACAGGGGGTCGAGAGACCCAGTACTTC.

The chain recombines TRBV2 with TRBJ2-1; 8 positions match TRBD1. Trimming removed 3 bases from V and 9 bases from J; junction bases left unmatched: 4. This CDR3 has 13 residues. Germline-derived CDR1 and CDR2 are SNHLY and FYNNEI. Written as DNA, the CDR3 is TGTGCCAGCAGTGACAGGGGGCTTAGTGAGCAGTTCTTC. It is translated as CASSDRGLSEQFF. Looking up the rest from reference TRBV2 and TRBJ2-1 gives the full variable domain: EPEVTQTPSHQVTQMGQEVILRCVPISNHLYFYWYRQILGQKVEFLVSFYNNEISEKSEIFDDQFSVERPDGSNFTLKIRSTKLEDSAMYFCASSDRGLSEQFFGPGTRLTVL.

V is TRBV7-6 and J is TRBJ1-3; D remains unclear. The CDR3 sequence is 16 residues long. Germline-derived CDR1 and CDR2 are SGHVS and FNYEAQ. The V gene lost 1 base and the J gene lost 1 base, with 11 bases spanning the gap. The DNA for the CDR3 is TGTGCCAGCAGCTTAGTTGGGCGAGAATCTGGAAACACCATATATTTT. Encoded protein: CASSLVGRESGNTIYF.

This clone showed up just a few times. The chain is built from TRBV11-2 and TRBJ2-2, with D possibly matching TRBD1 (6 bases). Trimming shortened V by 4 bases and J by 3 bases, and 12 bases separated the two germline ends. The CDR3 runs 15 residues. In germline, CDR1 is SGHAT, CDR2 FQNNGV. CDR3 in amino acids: CASSSYAGDTGELFF. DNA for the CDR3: TGTGCCAGCAGCTCTTATGCAGGGGACACCGGGGAGCTGTTTTTT.

Here the CDR3 reads CASSSTSGSRDTQYF. The CDR3 region has the DNA TGTGCCAGCAGCTCAACTAGCGGGAGTCGAGATACGCAGTATTTT. This chain joins TRBV11-3 and TRBJ2-3, with 11 bases that match TRBD2. V lost 4 bases and J lost 5; bases outside the gene matches: 5. This CDR3 spans 15 amino acids. Germline lookup yields CDR1 SGHNT and CDR2 YENEEA.

The CDR3 nucleotides are TGTGCCAGCGGTTCAAACGGGAACACTGAAGCTTTCTTT. Protein product: CASGSNGNTEAFF. The genes are TRBV2 and TRBJ1-1, with D unclear. Germline V gene lookup returns CDR1 SNHLY and CDR2 FYNNEI. The CDR3 spans 13 residues. V was pared by 8 bases and J by 1 base, with 11 bases between.

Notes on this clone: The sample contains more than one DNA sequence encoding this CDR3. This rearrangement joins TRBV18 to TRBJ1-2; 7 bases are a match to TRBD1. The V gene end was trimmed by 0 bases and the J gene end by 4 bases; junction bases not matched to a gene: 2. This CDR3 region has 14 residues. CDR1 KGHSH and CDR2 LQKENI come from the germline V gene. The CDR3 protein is CASSPPGGGYGYTF. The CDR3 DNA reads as TGTGCCAGCTCACCACCAGGGGGCGGCTATGGCTACACCTTC.

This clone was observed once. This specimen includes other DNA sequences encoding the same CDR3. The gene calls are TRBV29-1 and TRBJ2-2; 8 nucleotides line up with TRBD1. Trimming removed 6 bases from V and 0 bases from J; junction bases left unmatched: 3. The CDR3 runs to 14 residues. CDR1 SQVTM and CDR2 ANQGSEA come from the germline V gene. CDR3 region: CSVGQGANTGELFF. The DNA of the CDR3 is TGCAGCGTCGGACAGGGAGCGAACACCGGGGAGCTGTTTTTT.

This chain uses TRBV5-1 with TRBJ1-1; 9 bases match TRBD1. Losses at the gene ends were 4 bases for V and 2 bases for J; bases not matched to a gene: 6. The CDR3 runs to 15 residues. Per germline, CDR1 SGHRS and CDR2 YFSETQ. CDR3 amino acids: CASSTTGQGNTEAFF. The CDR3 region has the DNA TGCGCCAGCAGCACCACGGGACAGGGAAACACTGAAGCTTTCTTT.

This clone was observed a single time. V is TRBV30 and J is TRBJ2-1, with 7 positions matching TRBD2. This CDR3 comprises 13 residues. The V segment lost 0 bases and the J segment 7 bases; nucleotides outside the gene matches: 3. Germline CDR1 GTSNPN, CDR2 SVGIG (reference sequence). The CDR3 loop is CAWSVKGGNEQFF. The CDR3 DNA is TGTGCCTGGAGTGTAAAGGGAGGGAATGAGCAGTTCTTC.

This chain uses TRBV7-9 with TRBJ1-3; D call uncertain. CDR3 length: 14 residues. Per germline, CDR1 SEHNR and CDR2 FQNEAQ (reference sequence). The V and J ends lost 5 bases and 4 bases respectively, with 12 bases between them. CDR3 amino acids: CASSRTGYGNTIYF. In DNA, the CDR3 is TGTGCCAGCAGCAGAACGGGGTACGGAAACACCATATATTTT.

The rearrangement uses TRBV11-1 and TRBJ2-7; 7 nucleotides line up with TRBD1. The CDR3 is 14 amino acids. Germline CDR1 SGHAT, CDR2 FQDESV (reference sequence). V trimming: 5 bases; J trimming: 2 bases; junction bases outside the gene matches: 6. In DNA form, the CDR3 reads TGTGCCAGCAGCACAGACAGGGTTGCCTACGAGCAGTACTTC. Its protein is CASSTDRVAYEQYF.

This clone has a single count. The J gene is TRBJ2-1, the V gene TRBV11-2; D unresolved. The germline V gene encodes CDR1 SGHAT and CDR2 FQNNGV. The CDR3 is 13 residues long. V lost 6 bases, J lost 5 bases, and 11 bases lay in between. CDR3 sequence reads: CASRRFFDNEQFF. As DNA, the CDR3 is TGTGCCAGCAGGAGATTCTTCGACAATGAGCAGTTCTTC. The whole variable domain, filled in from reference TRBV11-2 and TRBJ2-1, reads EAGVAQSPRYKIIEKRQSVAFWCNPISGHATLYWYQQILGQGPKLLIQFQNNGVVDDSQLPKDRFSAERLKGVDSTLKIQPAKLEDSAVYLCASRRFFDNEQFFGPGTRLTVL.

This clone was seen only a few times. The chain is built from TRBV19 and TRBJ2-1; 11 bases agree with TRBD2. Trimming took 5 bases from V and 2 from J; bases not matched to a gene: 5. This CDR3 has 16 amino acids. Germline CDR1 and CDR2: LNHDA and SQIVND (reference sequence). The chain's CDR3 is CASSVTSGSPYNEQFF. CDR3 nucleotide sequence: TGTGCCAGTAGTGTAACTAGCGGGAGCCCCTACAATGAGCAGTTCTTC.

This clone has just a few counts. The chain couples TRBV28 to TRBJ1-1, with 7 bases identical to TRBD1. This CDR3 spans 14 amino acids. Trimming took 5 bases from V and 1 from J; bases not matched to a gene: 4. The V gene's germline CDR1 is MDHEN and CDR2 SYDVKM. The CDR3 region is CASSVNRGNTEAFF. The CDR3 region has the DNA TGTGCCAGCAGTGTGAACAGGGGGAACACTGAAGCTTTCTTT.

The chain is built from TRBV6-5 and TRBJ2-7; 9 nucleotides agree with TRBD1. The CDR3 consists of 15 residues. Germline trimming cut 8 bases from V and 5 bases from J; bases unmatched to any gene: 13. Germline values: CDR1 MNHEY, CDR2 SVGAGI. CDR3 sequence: CASSRGTGIQNEQYF. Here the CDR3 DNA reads TGTGCCAGCTCGAGAGGGACAGGGATTCAGAACGAGCAGTACTTC.

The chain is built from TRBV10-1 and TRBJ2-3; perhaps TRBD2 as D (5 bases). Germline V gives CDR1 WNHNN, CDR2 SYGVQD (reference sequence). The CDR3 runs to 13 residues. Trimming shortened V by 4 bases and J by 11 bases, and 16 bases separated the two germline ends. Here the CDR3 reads CASSVEEAAGQYF. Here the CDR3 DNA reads TGCGCCAGCAGTGTTGAGGAGGCCGCAGGGCAGTATTTT.

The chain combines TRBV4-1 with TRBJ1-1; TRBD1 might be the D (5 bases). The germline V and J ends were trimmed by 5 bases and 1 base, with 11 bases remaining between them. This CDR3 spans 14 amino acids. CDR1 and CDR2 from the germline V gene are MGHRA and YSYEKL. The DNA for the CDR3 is TGCGCCAGCAGCGACCGCCAGGGGAACACTGAAGCTTTCTTT. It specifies CASSDRQGNTEAFF.

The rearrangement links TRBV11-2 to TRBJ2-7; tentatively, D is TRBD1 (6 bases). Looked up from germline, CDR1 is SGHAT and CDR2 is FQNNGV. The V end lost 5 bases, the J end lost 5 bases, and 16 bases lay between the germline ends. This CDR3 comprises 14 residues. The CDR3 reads CASSPNRAQHEQYF. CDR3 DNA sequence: TGTGCCAGCAGCCCTAACAGGGCCCAGCACGAGCAGTACTTC.

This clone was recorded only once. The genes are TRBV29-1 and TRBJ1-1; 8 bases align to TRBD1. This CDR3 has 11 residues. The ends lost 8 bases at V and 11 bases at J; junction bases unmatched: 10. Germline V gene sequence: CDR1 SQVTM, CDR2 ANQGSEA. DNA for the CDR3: TGCAGCCTCCAACAGGGGGATATGGCTTTCTTT. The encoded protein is CSLQQGDMAFF.

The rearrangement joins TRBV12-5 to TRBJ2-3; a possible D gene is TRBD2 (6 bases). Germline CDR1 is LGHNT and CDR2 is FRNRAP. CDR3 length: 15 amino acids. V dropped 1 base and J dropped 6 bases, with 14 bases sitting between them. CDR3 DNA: TGTGCTAGTGGTTTGGAGGTGGGAGGTATCGATACGCAGTATTTT. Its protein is CASGLEVGGIDTQYF.

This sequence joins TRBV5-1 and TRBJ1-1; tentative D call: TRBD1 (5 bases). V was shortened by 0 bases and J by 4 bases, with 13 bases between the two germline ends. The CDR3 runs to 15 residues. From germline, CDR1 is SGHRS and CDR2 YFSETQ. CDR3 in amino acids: CASSLAQVGVTEAFF. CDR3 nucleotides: TGCGCCAGCAGCTTGGCACAGGTTGGGGTCACTGAAGCTTTCTTT.

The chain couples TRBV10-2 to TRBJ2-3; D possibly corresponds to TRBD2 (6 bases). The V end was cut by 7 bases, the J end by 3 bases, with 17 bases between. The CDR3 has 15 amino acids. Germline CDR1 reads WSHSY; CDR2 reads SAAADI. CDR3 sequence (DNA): TGCGCCAGCACCCTGACCGGGACTTTAACAGATACGCAGTATTTT. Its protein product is CASTLTGTLTDTQYF.

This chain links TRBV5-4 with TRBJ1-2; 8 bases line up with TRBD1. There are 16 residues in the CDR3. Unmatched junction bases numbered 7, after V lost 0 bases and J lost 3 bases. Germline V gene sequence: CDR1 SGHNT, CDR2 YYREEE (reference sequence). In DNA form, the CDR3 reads TGTGCCAGCAGCTTGGCCAGGGCAGGGGGCGACTATGGCTACACCTTC. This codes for CASSLARAGGDYGYTF.